The next 22 T cell receptor beta chains were all read from a single sample in a study of OX40 agonist ivuxolimab in advanced cancers. The table came from immunoSEQ multiplex PCR; TCRdb's copy has only in-frame clones and leaves some out. The sample holds roughly 50,000 clones, roughly 91% seen once. The sample in question was CD4+ or CD8+ T cells sorted from blood, obtained in a trial of the OX40 agonist ivuxolimab. Every receptor here comes from an adult with an advanced solid tumor such as melanoma, head and neck, liver or kidney cancer.

The V gene is TRBV5-1, the J gene TRBJ2-1; 11 bases map to TRBD1. Unmatched junction bases numbered 8, after V lost 0 bases and J lost 6 bases. Germline V gives CDR1 SGHRS, CDR2 YFSETQ. The CDR3 spans 17 residues. The CDR3: CASSLDLDRGLFNEQFF. The CDR3 DNA reads as TGCGCCAGCAGCTTGGATCTGGACAGGGGGCTTTTCAATGAGCAGTTCTTC.

This chain links TRBV4-1 with TRBJ1-1; D gene uncertain. The CDR3 length is 13 residues. Germline assignment: CDR1 MGHRA and CDR2 YSYEKL. Trimming pared 0 bases from V and 7 bases from J, leaving 9 bases between. CDR3 residues: CASSQDQWYEAFF. The CDR3 DNA is TGCGCCAGCAGCCAAGATCAGTGGTATGAAGCTTTCTTT.

The rearrangement links TRBV5-6 to TRBJ2-1, with 11 bases aligning to TRBD2. Unmatched junction bases numbered 3, after V lost 1 base and J lost 3 bases. Germline V lookup: CDR1 SGHDT, CDR2 YYEEEE. The CDR3 runs 16 residues. CDR3 sequence (DNA): TGTGCCAGCAGCTTGTCTAGCGGGGGGTTCTACAATGAGCAGTTCTTC. Protein product: CASSLSSGGFYNEQFF.

This chain uses TRBV6-4 with TRBJ1-1; D is perhaps TRBD1 (6 bases). This CDR3 comprises 14 residues. V was trimmed by 6 bases and J by 6 bases, leaving 17 bases between them. Germline CDR1 reads MRHNA; CDR2 reads SNTAGT. CDR3 in amino acids: CASSPRGESAEAFF. Written as DNA, the CDR3 is TGTGCCAGCAGCCCAAGGGGGGAGTCGGCTGAAGCTTTCTTT.

This clone was seen more than once but under ten times. The V gene is TRBV6-1, the J gene TRBJ1-1; possible D gene TRBD1, 5 bases. The ends were cut back, 6 bases at V and 10 bases at J, with 15 bases in the middle. This CDR3 has 12 amino acids. Germline lookup yields CDR1 MNHNS and CDR2 SASEGT. As DNA, the CDR3 is TGTGCCAGCAGCCTACTCAGGGAGGCAGCTTTCTTT. It encodes CASSLLREAAFF.

J is TRBJ2-2 and V is TRBV5-4; D ambiguous. V was pared by 1 base and J by 4 bases, with 5 bases between. The CDR3 covers 13 residues. Germline CDR1 and CDR2: SGHNT and YYREEE (reference sequence). CDR3 loop: CASSLTLTGELFF. CDR3 sequence (DNA): TGTGCCAGCAGCTTGACACTCACCGGGGAGCTGTTTTTT.

The CDR3 reads CASSPGDGYEQYF. CDR3 bases: TGTGCCAGTAGTCCCGGAGACGGCTACGAGCAGTACTTC. This sequence joins TRBV19 and TRBJ2-7; D gene unclear. V dropped 5 bases and J dropped 3 bases, with 11 bases sitting between them. CDR3 size: 13 residues. The germline CDR1 and CDR2 sequences are LNHDA and SQIVND (reference sequence).

In its sample, this clone was seen a few times. V gene TRBV6-1 combines with J gene TRBJ2-1, with D possibly TRBD1 on 5 matching bases. Germline values: CDR1 MNHNS, CDR2 SASEGT. There are 13 residues in the CDR3. Between the trimmed V and J ends, which lost 3 bases and 5 bases, there was a span of 8 bases. In nucleotides, the CDR3 is TGTGCCAGCAGTGACTCGGACAACAATGAGCAGTTCTTC. Encoded protein: CASSDSDNNEQFF.

The genes are TRBV7-2 and TRBJ1-5, with D uncertain. CDR3 length equals 15 residues. The V and J ends lost 2 bases and 3 bases respectively, with 11 bases between them. Germline CDR1 reads SGHTA; CDR2 reads FQGNSA. The DNA of the CDR3 is TGTGCCAGCAGCTTAACGCTGGAAACCAATCAGCCCCAGCATTTT. Residues: CASSLTLETNQPQHF. The full variable domain, its missing parts supplied by reference TRBV7-2 and TRBJ1-5, is GAGVSQSPSNKVTEKGKDVELRCDPISGHTALYWYRQSLGQGLEFLIYFQGNSAPDKSGLPSDRFSAERTGGSVSTLTIQRTQQEDSAVYLCASSLTLETNQPQHFGDGTRLSIL.

This chain connects TRBV2 to TRBJ1-2; maybe TRBD1 (6 bases). The CDR3 is made up of 17 amino acids. Trimming took off 5 bases at V and 5 bases at J, with 24 bases between the two ends. Germline assignment: CDR1 SNHLY and CDR2 FYNNEI. The CDR3 DNA sequence: TGTGCCAGCAGTCCATCCACGTCGGGGGCATCTGGGTATGGCTACACCTTC. The encoded protein is CASSPSTSGASGYGYTF.

This sequence joins TRBV7-3 and TRBJ2-5, with 11 bases identical to TRBD2. The V segment lost 5 bases and the J segment 1 base; nucleotides outside the gene matches: 6. The CDR3 runs to 16 residues. Germline CDR1 SGHTA, CDR2 FQGTGA. As DNA, the CDR3 is TGTGCCAGCAGCCCGGCTAGCGGGGGGATCCAAGAGACCCAGTACTTC. Encoded protein: CASSPASGGIQETQYF. The full variable domain, rest sourced from reference TRBV7-3 and TRBJ2-5, is GAGVSQTPSNKVTEKGKYVELRCDPISGHTALYWYRQSLGQGPEFLIYFQGTGAADDSGLPNDRFFAVRPEGSVSTLKIQRTERGDSAVYLCASSPASGGIQETQYFGPGTRLLVL.

The chain joins TRBV27 to TRBJ1-5; D may be TRBD1 (5 bases). The CDR3 loop spans 13 amino acids. V was cut by 8 bases and J by 7 bases, with 15 bases left in between. From germline, CDR1 is MNHEY and CDR2 SMNVEV (reference sequence). The CDR3 sequence: CASGVGGGQPQHF. As DNA, the CDR3 is TGTGCCAGCGGGGTTGGGGGAGGGCAGCCCCAGCATTTT.

V gene TRBV28 combines with J gene TRBJ2-5; D is unclear. The CDR3 extends over 15 amino acids. V was shortened by 4 bases and J by 2 bases, with 14 bases between the two germline ends. Per germline, CDR1 MDHEN and CDR2 SYDVKM. The CDR3 loop reads CASSSLMAGQETQYF. As DNA, the CDR3 is TGTGCCAGCAGTTCCCTGATGGCAGGACAAGAGACCCAGTACTTC.

The rearrangement links TRBV1 to TRBJ1-1. TRBV1 counts as a pseudogene. The CDR3 consists of 10 residues. The DNA for the CDR3 is TGCACCAGTTCGAACACTGAAGCTTTCTTT. This translates into CTSSNTEAFF.

The V gene is TRBV7-9, the J gene TRBJ2-7, with 7 bases fitting TRBD1. CDR3 size: 15 residues. The germline CDR1 and CDR2 sequences are SEHNR and FQNEAQ (reference sequence). J lost 4 bases, V lost 5 bases, and 11 bases had no gene match. The DNA of the CDR3 is TGTGCCAGCAGCCATTCCGGGACAGATCCATACGAGCAGTACTTC. This sequence encodes CASSHSGTDPYEQYF.

V usage is TRBV30 and J usage is TRBJ2-7; 8 nucleotides line up with TRBD1. This CDR3 has 15 amino acids. The trim removed 1 base at V and 0 bases at J, leaving 5 bases unmatched. Germline-derived CDR1 and CDR2 are GTSNPN and SVGIG (reference sequence). CDR3 region: CAWSGETGVSYEQYF. Written as DNA, the CDR3 is TGTGCCTGGAGTGGAGAGACAGGGGTCTCCTACGAGCAGTACTTC. The whole variable domain, filled in from reference TRBV30 and TRBJ2-7, reads SQTIHQWPATLVQPVGSPLSLECTVEGTSNPNLYWYRQAAGRGLQLLFYSVGIGQISSEVPQNLSASRPQDRQFILSSKKLLLSDSGFYLCAWSGETGVSYEQYFGPGTRLTVT.

This chain connects TRBV19 to TRBJ1-2, with a tentative D call TRBD1 (6 bases). The ends were cut back, 3 bases at V and 3 bases at J, with 17 bases in the middle. The germline CDR1 and CDR2 sequences are LNHDA and SQIVND (reference sequence). The CDR3 is 16 residues long. CDR3 loop: CASSILPDSLDYGYTF. Here the CDR3 DNA reads TGTGCCAGTAGTATTCTGCCGGACAGTTTGGACTATGGCTACACCTTC. Filled out from reference TRBV19 and TRBJ1-2, the complete variable domain reads DGGITQSPKYLFRKEGQNVTLSCEQNLNHDAMYWYRQDPGQGLRLIYYSQIVNDFQKGDIAEGYSVSREKKESFPLTVTSAQKNPTAFYLCASSILPDSLDYGYTFGSGTRLTVV.

This rearrangement joins TRBV7-9 to TRBJ2-2, with D uncertain. The CDR3 runs to 14 residues. V lost 5 bases to trimming and J lost 4 bases, with 11 bases between them. The germline V gene has CDR1 SEHNR and CDR2 FQNEAQ (reference sequence). The CDR3 coding sequence is TGTGCCAGCAGCGCCACCCTCTCCACCGGGGAGCTGTTTTTT. As protein: CASSATLSTGELFF.

This clone has only a few counts. The chain's CDR3 is CASRQGLAQPQHF. The CDR3 coding sequence is TGCGCCAGTAGACAGGGATTAGCTCAGCCCCAGCATTTT. V and J are TRBV5-1 and TRBJ1-5; TRBD1 matches 7 bases. The CDR3 spans 13 residues. Germline V lookup: CDR1 SGHRS, CDR2 YFSETQ. J lost 6 bases, V lost 8 bases, and 8 bases had no gene match.

The CDR3 DNA reads TGTGCCAGCAGTGTCCCATCCCCCTCCGAAGATACGCAGTATTTT. Amino acids: CASSVPSPSEDTQYF. The rearrangement uses TRBV6-1 and TRBJ2-3, with D hard to call. CDR1 is MNHNS and CDR2 is SASEGT in the germline V gene. This CDR3 has 15 amino acids. V was clipped by 4 bases and J by 5 bases, with 16 bases between them.

The chain uses TRBV28 and TRBJ1-1, with D perhaps matching TRBD1 (6 bases). The CDR3 loop spans 15 amino acids. Germline V CDR1 and CDR2: MDHEN, SYDVKM. Trimming cost V 6 bases and J 4 bases, with 18 bases left between them. The CDR3 DNA is TGTGCCAGCAGCTTCCCTACGGACAGTGGCACTGAAGCTTTCTTT. Translated, it gives CASSFPTDSGTEAFF.

On this clone itself: At one boundary the junction diverges from the germline segment, which might be a read error. The chain combines TRBV7-7 with TRBJ2-3; 7 bases match TRBD1. This CDR3 has 15 amino acids. The germline V gene has CDR1 SSHAT and CDR2 FNYEAQ (reference sequence). CDR3 DNA sequence: TGTGCTAGCAGCGAAGAGGGGGCCGCCACAGATACGCAGTATTTT. It encodes CASSEEGAATDTQYF.